One sample yielded the 28 T cell receptor beta chains listed below, sequenced in a study of response to subunit inactivated influenza vaccine. Using its own MiXCR run on the RT-PCR reads, TCRdb lists one record per CDR3 protein. Among 500,000 to 550,000 distinct CDR3 sequences listed, roughly 7.6% were seen once. The sequencing here drew on PBMCs from blood, taken around 2 years after vaccination. The receptors derive from a man in his fifties or sixties who received an inactivated influenza vaccine.

The chain combines TRBV4-3 with TRBJ2-7; weak D call: TRBD1 (6 bases). The germline V and J ends were trimmed by 4 bases and 6 bases, with 13 bases remaining between them. This CDR3 has 13 residues. Per the germline V gene, CDR1 is LGHNA and CDR2 is YSLEER. The CDR3 DNA is TGCGCCAGCAGCCCGATACAGGGACGCGAGCAGTACTTC. Its translation is CASSPIQGREQYF.

This clonotype has only a few counts. The gene calls are TRBV14 and TRBJ2-2, with TRBD2 matching over 7 bases. This CDR3 is built from 16 residues. Germline assignment: CDR1 SGHDN and CDR2 FVKESK. J gave up 3 bases and V 4 bases, and 8 bases lay outside the gene matches. For the CDR3, the DNA is TGTGCCAGCAGCCCGCGGGCTAGCGGAGACACCGGGGAGCTGTTTTTT. This gives the protein CASSPRASGDTGELFF.

This clonotype was recorded many times. This chain joins TRBV14 and TRBJ1-3; D is uncertain. CDR3 length equals 11 residues. From germline, CDR1 is SGHDN and CDR2 FVKESK. The V gene lost 5 bases and the J gene lost 4 bases, with 3 bases spanning the gap. CDR3 amino acids: CASSTGNTIYF. CDR3 DNA sequence: TGTGCCAGCAGCACCGGAAACACCATATATTTT.

This clonotype was counted between two and nine times. The chain couples TRBV5-1 to TRBJ2-2; unclear D gene. Germline loops: CDR1 SGHRS, CDR2 YFSETQ. The CDR3 consists of 14 residues. V was cut by 4 bases and J by 4 bases, with 11 bases left in between. The CDR3 DNA is TGCGCCAGCAGCCCGCTGGGTGTCACCGGGGAGCTGTTTTTT. Protein sequence: CASSPLGVTGELFF.

This clonotype was observed at least ten times. CDR3 sequence reads: CASSLSVGVAGTGEQYF. The CDR3 bases are TGTGCCAGCAGTTTATCCGTGGGGGTAGCGGGAACGGGGGAGCAGTACTTC. The rearrangement uses TRBV28 and TRBJ2-7; 8 bases map to TRBD2. After removal of 1 base from V and 7 bases from J, the junction contained 15 bases not matched to a gene. Germline-derived CDR1 and CDR2 are MDHEN and SYDVKM. The CDR3 runs 17 residues.

CDR3 bases: TGCGCCAGCGGCCGGGACAGGGGGCTGTCCGTAAACACTGAAGCTTTCTTT. Translation: CASGRDRGLSVNTEAFF. V is TRBV5-1 and J is TRBJ1-1; TRBD1 aligns across 12 bases. J was trimmed by 2 bases and V by 7 bases; bases with no gene match: 12. This CDR3 has 17 residues. Germline CDR1 is SGHRS and CDR2 is YFSETQ.

This clonotype has just a few counts. The chain recombines TRBV5-5 with TRBJ2-5, with a weak D call TRBD1 (5 bases). The germline V gene encodes CDR1 SGHKS and CDR2 YYEKEE (reference sequence). The CDR3 is 14 residues long. V lost 4 bases to trimming and J lost 4 bases, with 14 bases between them. This CDR3 reads CASSAPQGGETQYF. Here the CDR3 DNA reads TGTGCCAGCAGCGCTCCTCAGGGCGGAGAGACCCAGTACTTC.

This clonotype was counted a few times. The chain uses TRBV6-5 and TRBJ2-3, with 9 bases that match TRBD2. The CDR3 runs to 18 residues. V shed 4 bases and J 4 bases; nucleotides not matched to a gene: 15. Germline lookup yields CDR1 MNHEY and CDR2 SVGAGI. CDR3 amino acids: CASSSLAGGSGRPDTQYF. The CDR3 coding sequence is TGTGCCAGCAGTTCCCTGGCCGGAGGGAGCGGGAGGCCAGATACGCAGTATTTT.

This clonotype was seen ten or more times. The rearrangement links TRBV28 to TRBJ2-1; the match to TRBD1 covers 7 bases. This CDR3 is built from 15 residues. CDR1 is MDHEN and CDR2 is SYDVKM in the germline V gene. V lost 5 bases and J lost 2; bases outside the gene matches: 6. In DNA, the CDR3 is TGTGCCAGCAGTGACGACAGGGTAGCCTACAATGAGCAGTTCTTC. This gives the protein CASSDDRVAYNEQFF. Looking up the rest from reference TRBV28 and TRBJ2-1 gives the full variable domain: DVKVTQSSRYLVKRTGEKVFLECVQDMDHENMFWYRQDPGLGLRLIYFSYDVKMKEKGDIPEGYSVSREKKERFSLILESASTNQTSMYLCASSDDRVAYNEQFFGPGTRLTVL.

The table lists this clonotype with a few counts. The chain uses TRBV12-3 or TRBV12-4 and TRBJ2-5; tentatively, D is TRBD1 (5 bases). The CDR3 has 13 residues. Trimming cost V 6 bases and J 2 bases, with 10 bases left between them. CDR3 loop: CASRRQKQETQYF. The CDR3 nucleotides read TGTGCCAGCAGAAGACAGAAACAAGAGACCCAGTACTTC.

A note on this clonotype: An end of the junction differs from the germline gene, which may be a read error. The rearrangement joins TRBV6-1 to TRBJ1-5; 9 positions agree with TRBD1. The CDR3 runs to 14 residues. The germline V gene has CDR1 MNHNS and CDR2 SASEGT. CDR3 nucleotides: TGTGCCGGCAGCACCGGGACAGGGAACCAGCCCCGGCATTTT. Translated, it gives CAGSTGTGNQPRHF.

V gene TRBV20-1 combines with J gene TRBJ1-2; no definite D call. This CDR3 is 15 amino acids long. In germline, CDR1 is DFQATT, CDR2 SNEGSKA (reference sequence). Trimming stripped 6 bases from V and 6 bases from J, with 23 bases between. For the CDR3, the DNA is TGCAGTGCGCGCGCCTCTGGGGTCCGTTCCGATGGCTACACCTTC. It codes for CSARASGVRSDGYTF.

This clonotype was seen a handful of times. V gene TRBV18 combines with J gene TRBJ2-5, with TRBD1 identical over 7 bases. V dropped 4 bases and J dropped 2; count of bases not matched to a gene: 10. Germline V lookup: CDR1 KGHSH, CDR2 LQKENI. This CDR3 region has 16 residues. DNA for the CDR3: TGTGCCAGCTCACGCGAGACACACAGGGGTCAAGAGACCCAGTACTTC. Encoded protein: CASSRETHRGQETQYF.

In its sample, this clonotype was seen a few times. The chain links TRBV28 to TRBJ2-2, with TRBD1 matching 8 bases. The CDR3 contains 16 residues. CDR1 is MDHEN, CDR2 SYDVKM, per germline. Losses at the gene ends were 4 bases for V and 6 bases for J; bases not matched to a gene: 10. CDR3 nucleotide sequence: TGTGCCAGCAGTTACTGGGGCAGGGGGCCCGCCGGGGAGCTGTTTTTT. Its translation is CASSYWGRGPAGELFF.

This clonotype appeared a few times. The DNA of the CDR3 is TGTGCCAGCAGCTTGACCAGGCCGCAAGAGACCCAGTACTTC. It encodes CASSLTRPQETQYF. The rearrangement links TRBV5-8 to TRBJ2-5, with D unresolved. The CDR3 contains 14 residues. Trimming left V 1 base short and J 2 bases short, with 9 bases between. Germline-derived CDR1 and CDR2 are SGHTS and YDEGEE.

This chain joins TRBV3-1 and TRBJ1-1; no firm D call. V was pared by 6 bases and J by 4 bases, with 9 bases between. Germline V lookup: CDR1 LGHDT, CDR2 YNNKEL (reference sequence). There are 12 residues in the CDR3. The CDR3 region has the DNA TGTGCCAGCAGACGTGAGGGCACTGAAGCTTTCTTT. It specifies CASRREGTEAFF. Looking up the rest from reference TRBV3-1 and TRBJ1-1 gives the full variable domain: DTAVSQTPKYLVTQMGNDKSIKCEQNLGHDTMYWYKQDSKKFLKIMFSYNNKELIINETVPNRFSPKSPDKAHLNLHINSLELGDSAVYFCASRREGTEAFFGQGTRLTVV.

V and J are TRBV7-2 and TRBJ1-4; TRBD1 is a possible D gene (5 bases). Per germline, CDR1 SGHTA and CDR2 FQGNSA. The CDR3 is 14 amino acids. V lost 5 bases and J 7 bases, leaving 14 bases between the germline ends. The CDR3 DNA reads as TGTGCCAGCAGCCGCCGGGGGGTTGGTGAAAAACTGTTTTTT. Residues: CASSRRGVGEKLFF.

This clonotype was counted many times. V is TRBV18 and J is TRBJ2-1; D remains unclear. The germline V and J ends were trimmed by 6 bases and 6 bases, with 15 bases remaining between them. Germline values: CDR1 KGHSH, CDR2 LQKENI. CDR3 size: 14 residues. The CDR3 loop is CASSPPEVPNEQFF. In DNA, the CDR3 is TGTGCCAGCTCCCCTCCGGAAGTACCCAATGAGCAGTTCTTC.

The chain recombines TRBV3-1 with TRBJ2-5; D is ambiguous. With 3 bases removed from V and 5 bases from J, the gap between germline ends came to 13 bases. This CDR3 has 14 residues. Germline lookup yields CDR1 LGHDT and CDR2 YNNKEL (reference sequence). The CDR3 coding sequence is TGTGCCAGCAGCCACGAGGCACGAAAGGAGACCCAGTACTTC. Residues: CASSHEARKETQYF.

The table lists this clonotype with a few counts. The rearrangement uses TRBV4-2 and TRBJ2-3; D possibly corresponds to TRBD1 (6 bases). The V gene's germline CDR1 is LGHNA and CDR2 YNFKEQ. The CDR3 totals 15 residues. The V gene lost 0 bases and the J gene lost 2 bases, with 9 bases spanning the gap. The chain's CDR3 is CASSQEGTLTDTQYF. In nucleotides, the CDR3 is TGTGCCAGCAGCCAAGAAGGGACACTCACAGATACGCAGTATTTT.

This chain links TRBV19 with TRBJ2-5; perhaps TRBD2 as D (6 bases). Germline-derived CDR1 and CDR2 are LNHDA and SQIVND (reference sequence). The V gene lost 2 bases and the J gene lost 3 bases, with 10 bases spanning the gap. The CDR3 runs 14 residues. CDR3 sequence: CASSIRRGEETQYF. The CDR3 region has the DNA TGTGCCAGTAGTATAAGGCGCGGGGAAGAGACCCAGTACTTC.

This clonotype was counted many times. The rearrangement links TRBV5-1 to TRBJ1-3; a possible D gene is TRBD1 (6 bases). V was cut by 0 bases and J by 0 bases, with 19 bases left in between. This CDR3 is 19 amino acids long. Germline CDR1 reads SGHRS; CDR2 reads YFSETQ. CDR3 in DNA: TGCGCCAGCAGCTTGGTGGTGACGACAGGATCCGCCTCTGGAAACACCATATATTTT. Translation: CASSLVVTTGSASGNTIYF.

Many counts were recorded for this clonotype. V gene TRBV18 combines with J gene TRBJ1-1; TRBD1 might be the D (5 bases). V shed 7 bases and J shed 0 bases, with 9 bases lying between them. Germline V gene data show CDR1 as KGHSH and CDR2 as LQKENI. The CDR3 has 13 residues. CDR3 sequence: CASFAGMNTEAFF. The CDR3 DNA reads TGTGCCAGCTTCGCAGGGATGAACACTGAAGCTTTCTTT.

This chain links TRBV12-3 or TRBV12-4 with TRBJ2-3; 9 bases align to TRBD1. The CDR3 loop spans 13 amino acids. The trim removed 6 bases at V and 8 bases at J, leaving 6 bases unmatched. The CDR3: CASSQTGGGTQYF. The CDR3 coding sequence is TGTGCCAGCAGCCAGACAGGGGGGGGTACGCAGTATTTT.

The J gene is TRBJ2-1, the V gene TRBV27; 8 nucleotides agree with TRBD2. This CDR3 region has 13 residues. Germline V gene sequence: CDR1 MNHEY, CDR2 SMNVEV (reference sequence). The V segment lost 9 bases and the J segment 9 bases; nucleotides outside the gene matches: 10. The CDR3 DNA is TGTGCCAGTAGTAGTATGGCGGGAGGTGAGCAGTTCTTC. Residues: CASSSMAGGEQFF.

This chain joins TRBV19 and TRBJ1-5; D may be TRBD1 (5 bases). This CDR3 has 14 residues. CDR1 and CDR2 (germline): LNHDA, SQIVND (reference sequence). Trimming pared 4 bases from V and 0 bases from J, leaving 7 bases between. CDR3 sequence (DNA): TGTGCCAGTAGTAATGGGGCTAGCAATCAGCCCCAGCATTTT. It encodes CASSNGASNQPQHF.

This clonotype turned up a few times. This chain's CDR3 is CASSTDYSAETQYF. CDR3 DNA sequence: TGTGCCAGCAGCACAGACTACAGTGCAGAGACCCAGTACTTC. The chain has TRBV9 and TRBJ2-5; tentative D call: TRBD2 (5 bases). The ends were cut back, 4 bases at V and 4 bases at J, with 14 bases in the middle. This CDR3 is 14 amino acids long. Germline V gene sequence: CDR1 SGDLS, CDR2 YYNGEE.

This clonotype was counted at least ten times. The chain links TRBV20-1 to TRBJ2-2, with 8 bases that match TRBD2. The CDR3 totals 17 residues. The J segment lost 0 bases and the V segment lost 1 base, leaving 7 bases of the junction unmatched. CDR1 and CDR2 (germline): DFQATT, SNEGSKA (reference sequence). CDR3 protein: CSARVPGLGANTGELFF. The CDR3 DNA reads TGCAGTGCTAGAGTTCCGGGACTAGGTGCGAACACCGGGGAGCTGTTTTTT.